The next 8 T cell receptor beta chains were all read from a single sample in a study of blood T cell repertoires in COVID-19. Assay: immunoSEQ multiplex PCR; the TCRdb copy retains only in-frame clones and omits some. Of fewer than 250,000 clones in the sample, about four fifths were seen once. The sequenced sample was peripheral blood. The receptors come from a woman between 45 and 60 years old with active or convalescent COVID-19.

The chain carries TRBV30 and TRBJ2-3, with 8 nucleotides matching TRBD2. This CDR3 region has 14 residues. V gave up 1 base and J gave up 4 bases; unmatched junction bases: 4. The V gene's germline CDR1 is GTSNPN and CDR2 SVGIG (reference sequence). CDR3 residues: CAWSASGFSDTQYF. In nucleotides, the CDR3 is TGTGCCTGGAGTGCTAGCGGGTTCTCAGATACGCAGTATTTT.

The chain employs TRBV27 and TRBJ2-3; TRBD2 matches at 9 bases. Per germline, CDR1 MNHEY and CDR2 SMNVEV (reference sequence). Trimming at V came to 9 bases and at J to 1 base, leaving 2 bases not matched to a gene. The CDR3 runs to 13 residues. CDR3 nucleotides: TGTGCCAGTCAGCGGGGGGGCACAGATACGCAGTATTTT. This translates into CASQRGGTDTQYF.

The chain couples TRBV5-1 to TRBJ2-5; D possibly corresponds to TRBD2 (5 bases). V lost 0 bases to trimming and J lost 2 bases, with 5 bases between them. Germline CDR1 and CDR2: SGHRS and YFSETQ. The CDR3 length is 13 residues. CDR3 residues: CASSLERQETQYF. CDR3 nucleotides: TGCGCCAGCAGCTTGGAGCGGCAAGAGACCCAGTACTTC.

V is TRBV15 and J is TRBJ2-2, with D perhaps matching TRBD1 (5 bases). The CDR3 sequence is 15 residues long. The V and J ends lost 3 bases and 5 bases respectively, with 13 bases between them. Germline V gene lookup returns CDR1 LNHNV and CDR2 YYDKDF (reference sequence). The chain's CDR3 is CATSSRVWKTGELFF. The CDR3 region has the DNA TGTGCCACCAGCAGCAGGGTCTGGAAAACCGGGGAGCTGTTTTTT. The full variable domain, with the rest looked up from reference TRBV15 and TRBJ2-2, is DAMVIQNPRYQVTQFGKPVTLSCSQTLNHNVMYWYQQKSSQAPKLLFHYYDKDFNNEADTPDNFQSRRPNTSFCFLDIRSPGLGDTAMYLCATSSRVWKTGELFFGEGSRLTVL.

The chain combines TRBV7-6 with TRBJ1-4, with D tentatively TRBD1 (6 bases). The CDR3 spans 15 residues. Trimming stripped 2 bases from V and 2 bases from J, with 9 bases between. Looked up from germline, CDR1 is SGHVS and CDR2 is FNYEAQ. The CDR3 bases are TGTGCCAGCAGCTTACAGGGGACCACTAATGAAAAACTGTTTTTT. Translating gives CASSLQGTTNEKLFF.

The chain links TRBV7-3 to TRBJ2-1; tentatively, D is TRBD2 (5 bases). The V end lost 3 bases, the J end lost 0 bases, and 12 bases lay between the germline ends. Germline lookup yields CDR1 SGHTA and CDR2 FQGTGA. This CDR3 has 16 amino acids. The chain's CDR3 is CASSFQADSSYNEQFF. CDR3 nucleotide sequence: TGTGCCAGCAGCTTCCAAGCGGATAGCTCCTACAATGAGCAGTTCTTC.

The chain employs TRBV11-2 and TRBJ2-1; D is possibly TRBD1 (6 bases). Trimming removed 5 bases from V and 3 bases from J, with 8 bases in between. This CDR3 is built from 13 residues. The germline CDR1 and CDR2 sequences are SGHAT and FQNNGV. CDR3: CASSQGLYNEQFF. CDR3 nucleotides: TGTGCCAGCAGCCAGGGGCTCTACAATGAGCAGTTCTTC.

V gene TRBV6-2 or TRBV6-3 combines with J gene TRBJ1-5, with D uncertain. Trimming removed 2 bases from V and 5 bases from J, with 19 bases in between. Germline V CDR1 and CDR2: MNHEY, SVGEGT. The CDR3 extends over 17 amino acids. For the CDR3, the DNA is TGTGCCAGCAGTTACCCGGTGACACGGACTCTCCATCAGCCCCAGCATTTT. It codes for CASSYPVTRTLHQPQHF.